This T cell receptor (beta chain) was identified in a study of PD-1 blockade in classical Hodgkin lymphoma. This CDR3 region has 17 residues. Germline V gene sequence: CDR1 SEHNR, CDR2 FQNEAQ (reference sequence). Trimming cost V 0 bases and J 5 bases, with 19 bases left between them. Assay used: immunoSEQ multiplex PCR; TCRdb lists only in-frame clones, some missing. The sample lists around 45,000 clones, 88% seen once, with 8% to 10% in the top ten. Exposure to brentuximab vedotin varied, and each patient had relapsed following autologous stem cell transplantation. Sequenced here: peripheral blood mononuclear cells (PBMCs), sampled at baseline. This chain connects TRBV7-9 to TRBJ2-5; perhaps TRBD2 as D (6 bases). The TCR sequence derives from a human donor with classical Hodgkin lymphoma. The CDR3 bases are TGTGCCAGCAGCTTAGCGGGCGGGACGTCAGGATGGGAGACCCAGTACTTC. Its translation: CASSLAGGTSGWETQYF.